This T cell receptor (beta chain) was sequenced during a study of cytotoxic CD8 clonotypes in ibrutinib-treated CLL. Study overall: For this cohort, patients were about a dozen relapsed/refractory and around 16 treatment-naive, while 17 were IGHV unmutated. Response sampling came at median approximately twelve months of treatment, ranging roughly 6 to 36 months.

Germline trimming cut 2 bases from V and 2 bases from J; bases unmatched to any gene: 15. CDR3 length: 20 residues. The germline V gene encodes CDR1 SNHLY and CDR2 FYNNEI. Data came from immunoSEQ multiplex PCR; TCRdb stores just in-frame clones and leaves some out. There are tens of thousands of clones in the sample; 80% occur only once, and about 8% lies in the top ten. The V call is TRBV2, the J call TRBJ2-7; 13 bases line up with TRBD2. The sequence came from a human donor with chronic lymphocytic leukemia. Sequenced material: PBMCs, taken at disease progression, from a patient treated with ibrutinib. For the CDR3, the DNA is TGTGCCAGCAGTGAATATCCCGGACTAGCGGGAGAGGTGATCCCCTACGAGCAGTACTTC. Translated, it gives CASSEYPGLAGEVIPYEQYF.